Listed below are T cell receptor beta chains from one sample, sequenced in a study of blood T cell repertoires in COVID-19. Generated by immunoSEQ multiplex PCR, the TCRdb table keeps only in-frame clones and is missing some. This sample carries around 280,000 clones, 90% of them seen once, and the ten largest clones take 1.5% to 2%. The material sequenced was PBMCs or T cells enriched from blood (not recorded which). The source of these receptors is a woman in her late teens or twenties with acute COVID-19. Both conserved end residues are part of each CDR3. A D gene is named only where the DNA matches it firmly. Not every row has a clone size; where given, it reads once, few, many or a size class.

D	size	V	J	DNA	CDR3
NA	once	TRBV7-9	TRBJ2-7	TGTGCCAGCAGCCCGGGTCAGCTCTCTCGCGAGCAGTACTTC	CASSPGQLSREQYF
NA	once	TRBV18	TRBJ1-3	TGTGCCAGCTCACCAAGAAGGACTCCTGGAAACACCATATATTTT	CASSPRRTPGNTIYF
NA	NA	TRBV18	TRBJ1-2	TGTGCCAGCTCTCCCGGGGGGATTGAAGGCTACACCTTC	CASSPGGIEGYTF
NA	NA	TRBV4-1	TRBJ1-4	TGCGCCAGCAGCCAAGCGGGGGTTAAGGAAAAACTGTTTTTT	CASSQAGVKEKLFF
NA	once	TRBV9	TRBJ1-5	TGTGCCAGCAGCGTAGGGGCAGGCAATCAGCCCCAGCATTTT	CASSVGAGNQPQHF
NA	few	TRBV30	TRBJ2-3	TGTGCCTGGAGTGAGGTAGAGAGACTAGATACGCAGTATTTT	CAWSEVERLDTQYF
TRBD2	NA	TRBV30	TRBJ2-7	TGTGCCTGGAGGTGGGGGACTAGCGGGAGTCTCGAGCAGTACTTC	CAWRWGTSGSLEQYF
NA	NA	TRBV30	TRBJ2-1	TGTGCCTGGAAAGACTTTGGTAGCGGCGGCCACAATGAGCAGTTCTTC	CAWKDFGSGGHNEQFF
NA	NA	TRBV5-5	TRBJ2-3	TGTGCCAGCAGCTTGGCCCTCCTCGGGGCGGGATCGACTAGCACAGATACGCAGTATTTT	CASSLALLGAGSTSTDTQYF
TRBD2	NA	TRBV4-1	TRBJ2-7	TGCGCCAGCGGCGGACTAGCGGGAGGATACGAGCAGTACTTC	CASGGLAGGYEQYF
TRBD2	NA	TRBV19	TRBJ2-1	TGTGCCAGTAGTACCCCCCGTAGCGGGAGTTTGGATGAGCAGTTCTTC	CASSTPRSGSLDEQFF
TRBD1	NA	TRBV19	TRBJ2-1	TGTGCCAGTAGTATAGTGGGACAGGTGGGTAATGAGCAGTTCTTC	CASSIVGQVGNEQFF
NA	NA	TRBV5-1	TRBJ2-7	TGCGCCAGCAGCTTCGGGAATTCCTACGAGCAGTACTTC	CASSFGNSYEQYF
NA	NA	TRBV2	TRBJ1-1	TGTGCCAGCAGTGAAACCCAGGGGTCATCTCGAGGGACTGAAGCTTTCTTT	CASSETQGSSRGTEAFF
NA	NA	TRBV5-6	TRBJ2-1	TGTGCCAGCAGCTTGGCTGGTGCCATCTACTACAATGAGCAGTTCTTC	CASSLAGAIYYNEQFF
TRBD2	few	TRBV28	TRBJ2-7	TGTGCCAGCACCCCTTGGGGGGGCGGGAGGGCTTTTCCCGCTCGGGACGAGCAGTACTTC	CASTPWGGGRAFPARDEQYF
TRBD2	NA	TRBV9	TRBJ2-3	TGTGCCAGCAGCGTAGAGCCGGGACTAGCGGCCACAGATACGCAGTATTTT	CASSVEPGLAATDTQYF
NA	NA	TRBV24-1	TRBJ1-1	TGTGCCACCAGTGATAGTGGACAGCGTGAAGCTTTCTTT	CATSDSGQREAFF
TRBD2	few	TRBV6-2/TRBV6-3	TRBJ2-7	TGTGCCAGCAGTTTACGGCGGGAGGGCTACGAGCAGTACTTC	CASSLRREGYEQYF
TRBD2	NA	TRBV5-6	TRBJ2-7	TGTGCCAGCAGCCAAGCGGGAGGGCTCTACGAGCAGTACTTC	CASSQAGGLYEQYF
NA	NA	TRBV5-5	TRBJ2-6	TGTGCCAGCAGCTTGCTTGGGAGTTACGGGGCCAACGTCCTGACTTTC	CASSLLGSYGANVLTF
NA	NA	TRBV29-1	TRBJ1-3	TGCAGCGTGAAAACAGACTCTGGAAACACCATATATTTT	CSVKTDSGNTIYF
TRBD1	NA	TRBV18	TRBJ1-4	TGTGCCAGCTCCCTTAGCGGGACAGATAATGAAAAACTGTTTTTT	CASSLSGTDNEKLFF
NA	NA	TRBV7-9	TRBJ1-4	TGTGCCAGCAGCCCCGGGAGACCTAATGAAAAACTGTTTTTT	CASSPGRPNEKLFF
NA	NA	TRBV20-1	TRBJ1-1	TGCAGTGCTAGTGGCCAGATTTATGAAGCTTTCTTT	CSASGQIYEAFF
NA	NA	TRBV18	TRBJ1-1	TGTGCCAGCTCACCACGAATCGGGAACACTGAAGCTTTCTTT	CASSPRIGNTEAFF
NA	once	TRBV28	TRBJ1-1	TGTGCCAGCAGTTCTATGGGATCACAGGGTTCGGCGGGAGCTTTCTTT	CASSSMGSQGSAGAFF
NA	NA	TRBV27	TRBJ1-1	TGTGCCAGCAGTCCCCAGGGTTTTACTGAAGCTTTCTTT	CASSPQGFTEAFF
NA	NA	TRBV5-5	TRBJ2-2	TGTGCCAGCAGCTCCCGCGGTAACACCGGGGAGCTGTTTTTT	CASSSRGNTGELFF
TRBD2	once	TRBV4-3	TRBJ2-7	TGCGCCAGCAGCCAGGGACTAGCGCGGGGAAGCTCCTACGAGCAGTACTTC	CASSQGLARGSSYEQYF
NA	NA	TRBV6-2/TRBV6-3	TRBJ2-5	TGTGCCAGCAGTTATTCAGGGGAAACTCAAGAGACCCAGTACTTC	CASSYSGETQETQYF
TRBD2	NA	TRBV7-9	TRBJ2-5	TGTGCCAGCAGCTCCCATATGGCGGGAGTGGAGACCCAGTACTTC	CASSSHMAGVETQYF